Described below is a single T cell receptor beta chain sequence and its context. This entry is derived from a study of T cell responses to AZD1222 COVID-19 vaccine. Trimming removed 2 bases at V and 6 bases at J, with 11 bases between. The germline V gene encodes CDR1 MNHNS and CDR2 SASEGT. The CDR3 has 14 amino acids. The table came from immunoSEQ multiplex PCR; TCRdb's copy has only in-frame clones and leaves some out. The sample contains about 150,000 clones, about 88% of which appear only once. V is TRBV6-1 and J is TRBJ1-5, with D unclear. The sequence came from an adult who had recovered from COVID-19. The sequencing here drew on peripheral blood, taken after recovery from COVID-19. The CDR3 DNA reads TGTGCCAGCAGTGAATTACGGGCAGTTCAGCCCCAGCATTTT. Translating it yields CASSELRAVQPQHF.